This T cell receptor beta chain derives from a study of CD8 T cells in Susac syndrome. The CDR3 runs to 12 residues. V lost 2 bases and J 8 bases, leaving 10 bases between the germline ends. The germline CDR1 and CDR2 sequences are SGHRS and YFSETQ. RNA amounts of roughly 0.45 to 1 ug underwent reverse transcription with random hexamers. TCRdb processed the immunoSEQ multiplex PCR reads anew with MiXCR; each CDR3 protein has one entry. The data show around 200,000 distinct CDR3 sequences, roughly 95% seen once. This chain uses TRBV5-1 with TRBJ1-1; maybe TRBD1 (6 bases). The sequence derives from a human donor with Susac syndrome. The sequenced material came from CD4+ T cells from PBMCs. The CDR3 nucleotides read TGCGCCAGCAGCTTCTCGGGACAAGAAGCTTTCTTT. Its translation: CASSFSGQEAFF.